This TCR beta chain was identified during a study of blood T cell repertoires in COVID-19. Study information: Sites in the United States, Italy and Spain provided acute and convalescent COVID-19 samples. The cDNA or gDNA used as material had been derived from T cells, B-cell-depleted T cells, or PBMCs.

Original analysis: The authors estimated nucleated cell counts from reference gene primer amplification. Sequencing was performed with immunoSEQ multiplex PCR; in TCRdb, only in-frame clones are kept and a portion is missing. From that table come the V and J calls and clone size; the DNA was used to work out D and trimming. The sample holds more than 90,000 clones, 80% to 85% seen once. The CDR3 loop spans 18 amino acids. The V gene's germline CDR1 is SGHRS and CDR2 YFSETQ. V lost 1 base, J lost 0 bases, and 7 bases stayed unmatched. Specimen: peripheral blood. J is TRBJ2-6 and V is TRBV5-1; 7 bases line up with TRBD1. The sequence was collected from a woman in her seventies with acute or convalescent COVID-19. The CDR3 is CASSLWTGTVSGANVLTF. The CDR3 DNA is TGCGCCAGCAGCTTGTGGACAGGTACTGTCTCTGGGGCCAACGTCCTGACTTTC.